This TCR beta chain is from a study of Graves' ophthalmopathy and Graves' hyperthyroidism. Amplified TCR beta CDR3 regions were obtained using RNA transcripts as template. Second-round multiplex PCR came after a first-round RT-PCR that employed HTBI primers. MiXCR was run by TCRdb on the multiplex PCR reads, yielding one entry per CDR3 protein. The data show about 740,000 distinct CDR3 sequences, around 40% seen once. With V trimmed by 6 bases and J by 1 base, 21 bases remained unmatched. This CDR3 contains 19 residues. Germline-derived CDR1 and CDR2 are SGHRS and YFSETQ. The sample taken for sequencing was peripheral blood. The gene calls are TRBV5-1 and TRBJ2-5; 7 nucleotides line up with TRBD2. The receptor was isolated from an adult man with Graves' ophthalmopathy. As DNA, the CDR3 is TGCGCCAGCAACCCGGGGGGTAGTGGCAGCCTCCCTTTCCAAGAGACCCAGTACTTC. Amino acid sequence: CASNPGGSGSLPFQETQYF.